This T cell receptor beta chain was identified during a study of blood T cell repertoires in COVID-19. Per the original data handling: How many nucleated cells were present was estimated from reference gene primer amplification. Sequenced by immunoSEQ multiplex PCR; TCRdb stores in-frame clones only, minus some. V and J calls and clone size come straight from that table; D and trimming were deduced from the DNA. Counted here are about 220,000 clones, roughly four fifths occurring once; the ten biggest clones make up 3% to 4.5%. Participant ages covered about 18 to 100 years across 20 to 30 US areas. Cohorts were determined from participant-reported clinical history. Exposed enrollees had met someone with a PCR-confirmed or clinician-diagnosed COVID-19 case at some point within the 2 weeks before study entry. The ends were cut back, 4 bases at V and 7 bases at J, with 16 bases in the middle. Germline V CDR1 and CDR2: MNHEY, SVGEGT. This CDR3 contains 14 residues.

The chain uses TRBV6-2 or TRBV6-3 and TRBJ1-2; the D gene is possibly TRBD1 (5 bases). Source material: PBMCs or T cells enriched from blood (not recorded which). The receptor was derived from a woman aged 40 to 50 who had been exposed to COVID-19. DNA for the CDR3: TGTGCCAGCAGTTTCCGGCAGGGTGGGATTGGCTACACCTTC. It specifies CASSFRQGGIGYTF.